This T cell receptor (beta chain) emerged from a study of T cell responses to AZD1222 COVID-19 vaccine. Study-wide points: A rise in Spike-specific TCR breadth and depth followed two AZD1222 doses. Repertoires were obtained only post-peak T cell response.

The assay was immunoSEQ multiplex PCR, and TCRdb's table has in-frame clones only and misses some. The sample contains 45,000 to 65,000 clones, 80% of which appear only once. Timing groups of about 4 and about 12 weeks for second doses were pooled. The CDR3 is 16 residues long. Looked up from germline, CDR1 is PRHDT and CDR2 is FYEKMQ (reference sequence). V was pared by 0 bases and J by 1 base, with 3 bases of the junction left unmatched. With respect to this clone: Its target is not known.

This clonotype was sampled from an adult who received the AZD1222 COVID-19 vaccine. The V and J genes are TRBV13 and TRBJ1-5, with 7 bases lining up with TRBD1. The sequences come from peripheral blood, collected 28 days after the second AZD1222 dose. This CDR3 is CASSLGGGRSNQPQHF. The CDR3 nucleotides are TGTGCCAGCAGCTTAGGAGGGGGCCGGAGCAATCAGCCCCAGCATTTT.